The next 18 T cell receptor beta chains were all read from a single sample in a study of T cells expressing NK-cell markers. TCRdb reprocessed the 5' RACE reads and stores each CDR3 protein as one record, lacking DNA. Its clone listing holds 550,000 or so distinct CDR3 sequences. Material for sequencing was blood T cells: a sorted CD56 or NKG2C T cell subset, CD4+ or CD8+ T cells, or bulk PBMC T cells (not recorded which). These receptors were taken from a man between 18 and 29 years old in good health.

The V call is TRBV12-3 or TRBV12-4, the J call TRBJ2-1; TCRdb reports TRBD2, a call that lacks DNA to check it against. The CDR3 has 18 amino acids. This CDR3 reads CASSPNAIGLPGYNEQFF.

The chain has TRBV19 and TRBJ2-1; TCRdb's D gene call, TRBD1, goes unchecked for lack of DNA. There are 15 residues in the CDR3. Germline CDR1 LNHDA, CDR2 SQIVND (reference sequence). The CDR3 spells CASSIFRTGHNEQFF.

The rearrangement uses TRBV6-1 and TRBJ1-1; TCRdb gives TRBD1 as the D gene, but with no DNA this cannot be confirmed. This CDR3 is built from 13 residues. CDR1 and CDR2 from the germline V gene are MNHNS and SASEGT. CDR3 in amino acids: CASRTDRERKAFF.

The chain employs TRBV28 and TRBJ2-1; without DNA, the TCRdb call of TRBD2 cannot be checked. Per germline, CDR1 MDHEN and CDR2 SYDVKM. The CDR3 contains 18 residues. The CDR3 loop is CASSVDLRLGSSYNEQFF.

The chain carries TRBV25-1 and TRBJ2-5; TCRdb's D call of TRBD2 is untestable without DNA. Looked up from germline, CDR1 is MGHDK and CDR2 is SYGVNS. The CDR3 covers 17 residues. The CDR3 sequence: CASSEIAGGPTGETQYF.

The rearrangement uses TRBV7-6 and TRBJ2-1; TCRdb indicates TRBD1, and absent DNA this call remains unverified. This CDR3 contains 14 residues. The germline gives CDR1 SGHVS, CDR2 FNYEAQ. CDR3 protein: CASSLFGQGGGQFF.

The genes are TRBV5-1 and TRBJ1-3. Germline CDR1 and CDR2: SGHRS and YFSETQ. This CDR3 is built from 15 residues. CDR3 residues: CASRLTATSGNTIYF.

The chain has TRBV5-1 and TRBJ1-1; without DNA, the TCRdb call of TRBD1 cannot be checked. This CDR3 has 16 amino acids. CDR1 is SGHRS, CDR2 YFSETQ, per germline. The CDR3 reads CASSLVVGGWNTEAFF.

V is TRBV12-3 or TRBV12-4 and J is TRBJ2-5; TCRdb's D call of TRBD1 is untestable without DNA. This CDR3 has 18 residues. CDR3 sequence: CASSFKFRDTKPKETQYF.

The CDR3 protein is CASSRGDSSSYNEQFF. V is TRBV11-3 and J is TRBJ2-1; the D call from TCRdb, TRBD1, cannot be confirmed without DNA. This CDR3 contains 16 residues. Germline assignment: CDR1 SGHNT and CDR2 YENEEA.

The chain joins TRBV4-3 to TRBJ2-1; as DNA is missing, the TRBD1 call by TCRdb cannot be tested. Looked up from germline, CDR1 is LGHNA and CDR2 is YSLEER. The CDR3 runs 15 residues. The CDR3 sequence is CASSQDPLVYNEQFF.

J is TRBJ2-1 and V is TRBV12-5; without DNA, the TCRdb call of TRBD2 cannot be checked. Germline assignment: CDR1 LGHNT and CDR2 FRNRAP. There are 16 residues in the CDR3. The CDR3 protein is CASGWGLAGVWNEQFF.

This chain links TRBV13 with TRBJ2-1. This CDR3 is built from 13 residues. The germline CDR1 and CDR2 sequences are PRHDT and FYEKMQ (reference sequence). The chain's CDR3 is CASSLQLTNEQFF. The full variable domain, rest sourced from reference TRBV13 and TRBJ2-1, is AAGVIQSPRHLIKEKRETATLKCYPIPRHDTVYWYQQGPGQDPQFLISFYEKMQSDKGSIPDRFSAQQFSDYHSELNMSSLELGDSALYFCASSLQLTNEQFFGPGTRLTVL.

The chain is built from TRBV12-3 or TRBV12-4 and TRBJ2-1; TCRdb picks TRBD1, but there is no DNA to check that call. The CDR3 consists of 13 residues. CDR3 protein: CASSSLRTNEQFF.

The chain is built from TRBV7-9 and TRBJ2-1; TCRdb names TRBD2, which stays unverified in the absence of DNA. Germline loops: CDR1 SEHNR, CDR2 FQNEAQ (reference sequence). The CDR3 has 17 amino acids. The CDR3 spells CASRGLVGKSSYNEQFF.

The chain is built from TRBV14 and TRBJ2-3; TCRdb's D gene call, TRBD2, goes unchecked for lack of DNA. There are 15 residues in the CDR3. The V gene's germline CDR1 is SGHDN and CDR2 FVKESK. This CDR3 is CASSQVLAGPDTQYF.

The V and J genes are TRBV6-2 or TRBV6-3 and TRBJ2-1. From germline, CDR1 is MNHEY and CDR2 SVGEGT. This CDR3 is built from 15 residues. CDR3 residues: CASSYSLDTYNEQFF.

The chain links TRBV6-1 to TRBJ2-1; TCRdb proposes TRBD1, but this gene call is untestable without DNA. The CDR3 length is 15 residues. Germline values: CDR1 MNHNS, CDR2 SASEGT. CDR3 sequence: CASRTGYGSYNEQFF.